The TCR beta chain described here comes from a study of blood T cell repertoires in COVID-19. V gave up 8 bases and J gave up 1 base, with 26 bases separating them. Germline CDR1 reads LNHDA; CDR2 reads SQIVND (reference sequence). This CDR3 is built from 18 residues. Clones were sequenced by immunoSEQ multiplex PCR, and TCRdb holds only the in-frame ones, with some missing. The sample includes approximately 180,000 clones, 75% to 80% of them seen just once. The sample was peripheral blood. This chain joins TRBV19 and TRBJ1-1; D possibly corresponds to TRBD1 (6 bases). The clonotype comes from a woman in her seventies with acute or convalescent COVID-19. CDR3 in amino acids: CASLNPGRFLGGNTEAFF. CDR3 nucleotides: TGTGCCAGTTTGAATCCGGGACGTTTCCTAGGGGGGAACACTGAAGCTTTCTTT.